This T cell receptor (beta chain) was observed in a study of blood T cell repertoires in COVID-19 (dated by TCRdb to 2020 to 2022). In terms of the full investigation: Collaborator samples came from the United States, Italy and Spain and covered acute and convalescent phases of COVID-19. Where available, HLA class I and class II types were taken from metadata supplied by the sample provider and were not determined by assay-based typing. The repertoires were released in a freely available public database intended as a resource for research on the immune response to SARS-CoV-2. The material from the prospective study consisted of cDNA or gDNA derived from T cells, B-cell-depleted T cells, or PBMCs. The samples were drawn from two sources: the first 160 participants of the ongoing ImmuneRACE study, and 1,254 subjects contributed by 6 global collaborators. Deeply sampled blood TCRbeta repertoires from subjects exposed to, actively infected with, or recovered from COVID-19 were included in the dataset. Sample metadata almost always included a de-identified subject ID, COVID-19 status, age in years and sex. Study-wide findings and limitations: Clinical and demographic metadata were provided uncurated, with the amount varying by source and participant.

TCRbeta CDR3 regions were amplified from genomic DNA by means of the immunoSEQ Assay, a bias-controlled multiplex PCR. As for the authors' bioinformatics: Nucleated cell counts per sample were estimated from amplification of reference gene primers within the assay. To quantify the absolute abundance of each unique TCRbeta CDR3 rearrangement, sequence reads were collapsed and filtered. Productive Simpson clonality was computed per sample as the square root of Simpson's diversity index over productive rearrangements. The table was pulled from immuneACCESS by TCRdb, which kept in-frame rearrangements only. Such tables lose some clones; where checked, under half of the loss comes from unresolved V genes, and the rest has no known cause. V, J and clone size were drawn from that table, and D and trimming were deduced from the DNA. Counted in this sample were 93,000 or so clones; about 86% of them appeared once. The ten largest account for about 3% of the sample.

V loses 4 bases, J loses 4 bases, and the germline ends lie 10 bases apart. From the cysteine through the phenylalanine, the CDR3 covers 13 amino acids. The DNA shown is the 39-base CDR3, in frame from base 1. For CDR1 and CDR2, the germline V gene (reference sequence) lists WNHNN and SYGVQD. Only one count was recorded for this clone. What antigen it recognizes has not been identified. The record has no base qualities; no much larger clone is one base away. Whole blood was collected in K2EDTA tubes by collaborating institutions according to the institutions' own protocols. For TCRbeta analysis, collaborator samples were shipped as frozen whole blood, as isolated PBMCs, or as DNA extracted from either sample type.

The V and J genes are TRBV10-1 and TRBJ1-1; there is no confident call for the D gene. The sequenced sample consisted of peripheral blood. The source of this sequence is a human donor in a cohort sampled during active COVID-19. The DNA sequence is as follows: TGCGCCAGCAGTGTATTCGGAGGCACTGAAGCTTTCTTT. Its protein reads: CASSVFGGTEAFF.